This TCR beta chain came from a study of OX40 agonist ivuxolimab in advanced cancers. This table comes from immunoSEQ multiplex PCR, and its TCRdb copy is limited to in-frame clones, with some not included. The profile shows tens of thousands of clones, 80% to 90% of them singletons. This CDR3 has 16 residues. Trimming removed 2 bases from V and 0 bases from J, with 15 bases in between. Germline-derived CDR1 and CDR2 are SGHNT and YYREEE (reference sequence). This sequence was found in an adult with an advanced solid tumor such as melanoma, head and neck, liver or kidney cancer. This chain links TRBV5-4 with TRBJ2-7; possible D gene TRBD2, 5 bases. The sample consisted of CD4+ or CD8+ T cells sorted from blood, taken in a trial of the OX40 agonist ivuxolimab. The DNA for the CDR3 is TGTGCCAGCAGCTTAGGAGGCTCAATCCCCTCCTACGAGCAGTACTTC. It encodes CASSLGGSIPSYEQYF.